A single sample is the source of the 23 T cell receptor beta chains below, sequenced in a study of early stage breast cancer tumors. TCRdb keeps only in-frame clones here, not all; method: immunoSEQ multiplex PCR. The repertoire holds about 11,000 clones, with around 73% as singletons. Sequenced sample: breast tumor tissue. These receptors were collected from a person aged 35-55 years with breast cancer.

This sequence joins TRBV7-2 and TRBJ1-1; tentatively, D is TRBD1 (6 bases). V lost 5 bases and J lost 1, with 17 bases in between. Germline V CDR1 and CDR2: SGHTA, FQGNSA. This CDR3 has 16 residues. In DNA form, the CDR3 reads TGTGCCAGCAGCCGAGGGACAAGGGGATCGAACACTGAAGCTTTCTTT. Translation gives CASSRGTRGSNTEAFF.

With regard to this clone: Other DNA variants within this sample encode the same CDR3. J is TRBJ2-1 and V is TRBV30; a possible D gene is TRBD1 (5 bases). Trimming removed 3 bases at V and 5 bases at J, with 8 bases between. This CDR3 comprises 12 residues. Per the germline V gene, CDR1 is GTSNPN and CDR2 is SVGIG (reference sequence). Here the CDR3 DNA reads TGTGCCTGGAGCAGGGCTAACAATGAGCAGTTCTTC. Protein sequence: CAWSRANNEQFF.

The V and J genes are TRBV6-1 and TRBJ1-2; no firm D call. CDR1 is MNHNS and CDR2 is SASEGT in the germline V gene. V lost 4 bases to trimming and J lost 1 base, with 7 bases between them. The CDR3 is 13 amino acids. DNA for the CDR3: TGTGCCAGCAGTGTGGCGGATAACTATGGCTACACCTTC. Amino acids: CASSVADNYGYTF.

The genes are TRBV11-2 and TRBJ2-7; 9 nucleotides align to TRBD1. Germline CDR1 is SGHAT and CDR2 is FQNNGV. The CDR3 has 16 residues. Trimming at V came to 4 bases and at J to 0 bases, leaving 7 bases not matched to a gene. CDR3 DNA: TGTGCCAGCAGCTCAACAACAGGGGGCTACTCCTACGAGCAGTACTTC. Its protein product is CASSSTTGGYSYEQYF.

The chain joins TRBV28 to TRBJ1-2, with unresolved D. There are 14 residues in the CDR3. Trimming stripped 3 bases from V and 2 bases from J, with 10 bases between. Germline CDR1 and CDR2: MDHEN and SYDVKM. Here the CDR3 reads CASSFSGRNYGYTF. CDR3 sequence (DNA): TGTGCCAGCAGTTTTTCTGGGCGAAACTATGGCTACACCTTC.

The CDR3 DNA reads TGCGCCAGCAGCCCCCGTCCGGGTTGGGCAGGCTCGGAGACCCAGTACTTC. It encodes CASSPRPGWAGSETQYF. The V call is TRBV5-1, the J call TRBJ2-5; D is undetermined. The CDR3 totals 17 residues. The germline V gene encodes CDR1 SGHRS and CDR2 YFSETQ. The V and J ends lost 4 bases and 5 bases respectively, with 24 bases between them.

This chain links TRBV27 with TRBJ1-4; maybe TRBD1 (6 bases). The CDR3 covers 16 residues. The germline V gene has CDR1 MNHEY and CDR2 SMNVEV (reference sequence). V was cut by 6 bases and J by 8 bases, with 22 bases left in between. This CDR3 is CASSLNLQGVHEKLFF. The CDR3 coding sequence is TGTGCCAGCAGCTTAAACTTACAGGGAGTTCACGAAAAACTGTTTTTT.

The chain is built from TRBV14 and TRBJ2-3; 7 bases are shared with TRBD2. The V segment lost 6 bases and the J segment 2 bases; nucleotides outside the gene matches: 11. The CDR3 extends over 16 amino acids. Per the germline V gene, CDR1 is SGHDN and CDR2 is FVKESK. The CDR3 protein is CASSPLLAPTTDTQYF. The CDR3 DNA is TGTGCCAGCAGTCCCTTACTAGCGCCGACCACAGATACGCAGTATTTT.

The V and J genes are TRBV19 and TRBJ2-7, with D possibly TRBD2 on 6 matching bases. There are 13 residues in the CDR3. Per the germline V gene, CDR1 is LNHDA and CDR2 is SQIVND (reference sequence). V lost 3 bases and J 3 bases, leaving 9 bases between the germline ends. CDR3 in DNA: TGTGCCAGTAGTATTGGGGGGTTCTACGAGCAGTACTTC. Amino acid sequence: CASSIGGFYEQYF.

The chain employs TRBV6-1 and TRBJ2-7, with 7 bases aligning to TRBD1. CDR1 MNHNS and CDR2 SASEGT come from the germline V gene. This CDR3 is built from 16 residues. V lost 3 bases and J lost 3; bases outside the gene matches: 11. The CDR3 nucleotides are TGTGCCAGCAGTGACTGGTCCGCAGCAGGGGGCTACGAGCAGTACTTC. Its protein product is CASSDWSAAGGYEQYF.

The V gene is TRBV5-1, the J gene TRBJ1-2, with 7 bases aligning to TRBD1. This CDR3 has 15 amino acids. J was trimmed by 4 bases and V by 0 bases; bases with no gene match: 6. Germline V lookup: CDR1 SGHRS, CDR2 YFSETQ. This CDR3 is CASSLDRGLGYGYTF. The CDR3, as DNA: TGCGCCAGCAGCTTGGACAGGGGCCTGGGCTATGGCTACACCTTC.

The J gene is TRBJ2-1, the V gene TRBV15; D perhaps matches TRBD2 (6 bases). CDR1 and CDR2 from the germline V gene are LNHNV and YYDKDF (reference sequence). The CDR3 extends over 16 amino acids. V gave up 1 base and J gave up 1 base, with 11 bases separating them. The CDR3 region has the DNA TGTGCCACCAGCAGAGCCCTTGGGGGGTCCTACAATGAGCAGTTCTTC. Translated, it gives CATSRALGGSYNEQFF.

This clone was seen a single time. CDR3 DNA sequence: TGTGCCAGTACCCCTAAGGGGCAGGGCTACGAGCAGTACTTC. Translating it yields CASTPKGQGYEQYF. The chain has TRBV19 and TRBJ2-7; possibly TRBD1 for D (5 bases). Germline loops: CDR1 LNHDA, CDR2 SQIVND (reference sequence). CDR3 length equals 14 residues. The V end lost 7 bases, the J end lost 3 bases, and 16 bases lay between the germline ends.

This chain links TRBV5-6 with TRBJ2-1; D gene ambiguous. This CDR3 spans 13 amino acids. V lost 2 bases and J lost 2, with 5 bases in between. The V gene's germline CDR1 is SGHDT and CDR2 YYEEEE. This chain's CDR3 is CASSFEAYNEQFF. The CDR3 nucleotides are TGTGCCAGCAGCTTTGAGGCCTACAATGAGCAGTTCTTC.

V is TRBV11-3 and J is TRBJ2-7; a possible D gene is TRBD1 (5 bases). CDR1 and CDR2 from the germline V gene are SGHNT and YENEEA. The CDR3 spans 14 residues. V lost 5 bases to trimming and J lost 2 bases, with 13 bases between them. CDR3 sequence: CASSPDTGAYEQYF. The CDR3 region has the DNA TGTGCCAGCAGCCCGGATACAGGAGCCTACGAGCAGTACTTC.

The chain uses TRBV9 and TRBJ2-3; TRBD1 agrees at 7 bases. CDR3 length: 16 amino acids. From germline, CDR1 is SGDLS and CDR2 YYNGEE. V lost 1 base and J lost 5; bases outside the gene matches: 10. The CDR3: CASSVFRQGPEDTQYF. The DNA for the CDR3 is TGTGCCAGCAGCGTATTTCGACAGGGCCCCGAAGATACGCAGTATTTT.

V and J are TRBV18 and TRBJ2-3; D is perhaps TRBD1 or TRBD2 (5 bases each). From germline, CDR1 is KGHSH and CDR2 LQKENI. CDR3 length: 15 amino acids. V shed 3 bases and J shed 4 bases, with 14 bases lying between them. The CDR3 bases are TGTGCCAGCTCACCGCCGCTCCGGGGCGCAGATACGCAGTATTTT. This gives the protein CASSPPLRGADTQYF.

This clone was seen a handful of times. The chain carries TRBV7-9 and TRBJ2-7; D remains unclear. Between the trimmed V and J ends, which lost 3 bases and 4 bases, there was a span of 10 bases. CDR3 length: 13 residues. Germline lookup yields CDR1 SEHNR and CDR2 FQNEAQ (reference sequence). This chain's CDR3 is CASSLTWGYEQYF. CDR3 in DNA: TGTGCCAGCAGCTTGACGTGGGGTTACGAGCAGTACTTC. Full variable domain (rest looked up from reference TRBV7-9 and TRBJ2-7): DTGVSQNPRHKITKRGQNVTFRCDPISEHNRLYWYRQTLGQGPEFLTYFQNEAQLEKSRLLSDRFSAERPKGSFSTLEIQRTEQGDSAMYLCASSLTWGYEQYFGPGTRLTVT.

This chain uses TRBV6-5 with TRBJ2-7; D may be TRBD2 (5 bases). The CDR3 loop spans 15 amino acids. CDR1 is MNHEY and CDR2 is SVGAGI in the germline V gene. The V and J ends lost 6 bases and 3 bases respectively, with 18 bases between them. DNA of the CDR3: TGTGCCAGCAGAAAGACGGACCAAGGAGGCTACGAGCAGTACTTC. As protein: CASRKTDQGGYEQYF.

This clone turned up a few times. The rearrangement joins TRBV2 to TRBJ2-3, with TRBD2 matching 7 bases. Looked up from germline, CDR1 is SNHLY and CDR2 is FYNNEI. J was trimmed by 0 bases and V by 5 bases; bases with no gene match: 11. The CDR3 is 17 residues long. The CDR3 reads CASSLRPLAVSTDTQYF. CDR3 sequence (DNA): TGTGCCAGCAGTCTTCGTCCCCTAGCGGTTAGCACAGATACGCAGTATTTT.

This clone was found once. The CDR3 DNA reads TGCGCCAGCAGCTGGGCGGGTAGTCCCTACAATGAGCAGTTCTTC. Residues: CASSWAGSPYNEQFF. The V call is TRBV5-1, the J call TRBJ2-1; D might be TRBD2 (5 bases). The CDR3 length is 15 residues. Germline loops: CDR1 SGHRS, CDR2 YFSETQ. Trimming pared 3 bases from V and 2 bases from J, leaving 12 bases between.

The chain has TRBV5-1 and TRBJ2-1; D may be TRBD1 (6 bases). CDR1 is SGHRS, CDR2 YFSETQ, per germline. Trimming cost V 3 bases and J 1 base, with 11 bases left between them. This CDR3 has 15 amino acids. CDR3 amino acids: CASSSMTGSYNEQFF. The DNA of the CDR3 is TGCGCCAGCAGCTCTATGACAGGTTCCTACAATGAGCAGTTCTTC.

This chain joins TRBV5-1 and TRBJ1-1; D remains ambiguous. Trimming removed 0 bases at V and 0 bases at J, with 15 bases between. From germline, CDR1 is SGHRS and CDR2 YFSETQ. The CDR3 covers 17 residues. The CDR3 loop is CASSLVPLSRVNTEAFF. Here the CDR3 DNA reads TGCGCCAGCAGCTTGGTCCCGCTATCAAGGGTGAACACTGAAGCTTTCTTT.